The 17 T cell receptor beta chains below come from one sample, sequenced in a study of T-cell reconstitution after alpha-beta-depleted transplantation in children. Unique molecular identifiers were built into the TCRbeta library. TCRdb reprocessed the PCR reads via MiXCR and lists one record per CDR3 protein. The sample has about 160,000 distinct CDR3 sequences, 11% seen once. The sample was PBMCs, taken before TCRalphabeta/CD19-depleted stem cell transplant. The source of these receptors is a boy younger than 10 with acute myeloid leukemia, due to receive a stem cell transplant.

This clonotype has at least ten counts. The chain carries TRBV27 and TRBJ2-7, with 7 bases aligning to TRBD1. The CDR3 is 16 amino acids. Germline lookup yields CDR1 MNHEY and CDR2 SMNVEV (reference sequence). V lost 5 bases, J lost 4 bases, and 14 bases stayed unmatched. CDR3 DNA sequence: TGTGCCAGCAGTCCTACCCGGGACAGCTTAATTTACGAGCAGTACGTC. Protein product: CASSPTRDSLIYEQYV.

The sample holds many counts of this clonotype. The chain couples TRBV12-3 or TRBV12-4 to TRBJ2-5; 13 bases line up with TRBD2. This CDR3 is 14 amino acids long. With V trimmed by 6 bases and J by 5 bases, 3 bases remained unmatched. CDR3 residues: CASRSGLAGETQYF. As DNA, the CDR3 is TGTGCCAGCAGGTCGGGACTAGCGGGGGAGACCCAGTACTTC.

This clonotype was seen at least ten times. The chain couples TRBV5-1 to TRBJ2-1; the D gene is possibly TRBD1 (6 bases). CDR3 size: 16 residues. V was cut by 4 bases and J by 0 bases, with 14 bases left in between. In germline, CDR1 is SGHRS, CDR2 YFSETQ. The CDR3 sequence: CASSPQGDGSYNEQFF. The DNA for the CDR3 is TGCGCCAGCAGCCCACAGGGAGACGGCTCCTACAATGAGCAGTTCTTC.

This clonotype was detected many times. The chain has TRBV3-1 and TRBJ1-6; 9 positions match TRBD1. Germline trimming cut 4 bases from V and 8 bases from J; bases unmatched to any gene: 18. CDR3 size: 19 residues. The germline V gene has CDR1 LGHDT and CDR2 YNNKEL (reference sequence). CDR3 in DNA: TGTGCCAGCAGCCCAGGAGATGGGACAGGGATCGTATACCATTCACCCCTCCACTTT. It codes for CASSPGDGTGIVYHSPLHF.

The sample holds many counts of this clonotype. This rearrangement joins TRBV7-8 to TRBJ1-4, with D perhaps TRBD1 (6 bases). Looked up from germline, CDR1 is SGHVS and CDR2 is FQNEAQ. This CDR3 is 15 amino acids long. V shed 5 bases and J shed 8 bases, with 18 bases lying between them. The CDR3 DNA reads as TGTGCCAGCAGCGGATCATACGGGACATACGAAAAACTGTTTTTT. Its protein is CASSGSYGTYEKLFF.

This clonotype has a count of ten or more. Germline is not matched at one junction end, which may reflect a read error. The V call is TRBV5-1, the J call TRBJ2-7; TRBD1 matches 8 bases. The CDR3 extends over 15 amino acids. The germline gives CDR1 SGHRS, CDR2 YFSETQ. CDR3 sequence: CASSLAPTGVYDQYF. The DNA of the CDR3 is TGCGCCAGCAGCTTGGCCCCGACAGGGGTGTACGATCAGTACTTC.

This clonotype was counted many times. The rearrangement links TRBV10-2 to TRBJ2-2; D not resolved. Per the germline V gene, CDR1 is WSHSY and CDR2 is SAAADI. This CDR3 has 14 residues. Trimming removed 5 bases at V and 0 bases at J, with 7 bases between. The CDR3 region is CASSLYTNTGELFF. The CDR3, as DNA: TGCGCCAGCAGTTTGTACACGAACACCGGGGAGCTGTTTTTT.

Ten or more counts support this clonotype. The chain uses TRBV7-9 and TRBJ1-2; 7 bases line up with TRBD1. Losses at the gene ends were 4 bases for V and 0 bases for J; bases not matched to a gene: 11. The CDR3 totals 17 residues. Germline V lookup: CDR1 SEHNR, CDR2 FQNEAQ (reference sequence). This CDR3 is CASSSSPTGQPNYGYTF. The DNA for the CDR3 is TGTGCCAGCAGCTCTAGTCCGACGGGACAGCCTAACTATGGCTACACCTTC.

This clonotype was picked up many times. This CDR3 reads CASSLSPGGEQFF. CDR3 nucleotides: TGTGCCAGCAGCTTAAGTCCAGGGGGGGAGCAGTTCTTC. The chain couples TRBV7-3 to TRBJ2-1; D might be TRBD1 (7 bases). The CDR3 covers 13 residues. V was pared by 1 base and J by 10 bases, with 11 bases between. In germline, CDR1 is SGHTA, CDR2 FQGTGA.

This clonotype occurred a few times. The rearrangement links TRBV28 to TRBJ2-3; 13 bases match TRBD2. The V and J ends lost 2 bases and 1 base, in that order; junction bases with no gene match: 15. This CDR3 spans 21 amino acids. Per the germline V gene, CDR1 is MDHEN and CDR2 is SYDVKM. DNA for the CDR3: TGTGCCAGCAGTTTACCCCACCTACCGGGGACTAGCGGGGCTCGCACAGATACGCAGTATTTT. It encodes CASSLPHLPGTSGARTDTQYF.

This clonotype was counted many times. The rearrangement uses TRBV20-1 and TRBJ2-5; perhaps D is TRBD1 or TRBD2 (5 bases each). The germline V and J ends were trimmed by 0 bases and 5 bases, with 10 bases remaining between them. The CDR3 sequence is 13 residues long. In germline, CDR1 is DFQATT, CDR2 SNEGSKA (reference sequence). CDR3 sequence: CSARESGTETQYF. Here the CDR3 DNA reads TGCAGTGCTAGAGAGTCAGGGACCGAGACCCAGTACTTC.

This clonotype showed up many times. The rearrangement uses TRBV28 and TRBJ1-1; possibly TRBD1 for D (6 bases). This CDR3 has 13 amino acids. The germline V gene has CDR1 MDHEN and CDR2 SYDVKM. V lost 5 bases and J lost 7, with 14 bases in between. The CDR3 nucleotides are TGTGCCAGCAGTCTGGAGCCAGGGGTTGAAGCTTTCTTT. Translated: CASSLEPGVEAFF.

This clonotype occurred many times. The J gene is TRBJ2-1, the V gene TRBV20-1, with D perhaps TRBD2 (6 bases). The V end lost 6 bases, the J end lost 2 bases, and 26 bases lay between the germline ends. The CDR3 is 18 residues long. CDR1 and CDR2 (germline): DFQATT, SNEGSKA (reference sequence). CDR3 in amino acids: CSAPDLSQAGSPYNEQFF. The CDR3 nucleotides read TGCAGTGCCCCGGACCTAAGTCAGGCGGGAAGTCCCTACAATGAGCAGTTCTTC.

This clonotype was seen ten or more times. The gene calls are TRBV5-1 and TRBJ1-2; D may be TRBD1 (5 bases). Germline-derived CDR1 and CDR2 are SGHRS and YFSETQ. The CDR3 length is 14 residues. V was shortened by 7 bases and J by 4 bases, with 17 bases between the two germline ends. This CDR3 reads CASGNPGRFYGYTF. CDR3 nucleotides: TGCGCCAGCGGGAATCCGGGACGCTTCTATGGCTACACCTTC.

The table lists this clonotype with many counts. Its ends do not fully match the called genes, so a read error is possible. The chain has TRBV12-3 or TRBV12-4 and TRBJ1-1; D uncertain. The CDR3 spans 12 residues. CDR3: CASSDGNTESFF. The CDR3 region has the DNA TGTGCCAGCAGTGACGGGAACACTGAATCTTTCTTT.

This clonotype was seen a handful of times. The J gene is TRBJ2-1, the V gene TRBV29-1, with a tentative D call TRBD2 (7 bases). CDR1 is SQVTM and CDR2 is ANQGSEA in the germline V gene. V gave up 7 bases and J gave up 8 bases, with 9 bases separating them. The CDR3 is 10 residues long. CDR3: CSGGGDEQFF. CDR3 in DNA: TGCAGCGGAGGGGGGGATGAGCAGTTCTTC.

At least ten counts were recorded for this clonotype. J is TRBJ2-3 and V is TRBV29-1; 8 nucleotides line up with TRBD1. V shed 8 bases and J 5 bases; nucleotides not matched to a gene: 6. CDR1 SQVTM and CDR2 ANQGSEA come from the germline V gene. CDR3 length equals 12 residues. CDR3 nucleotide sequence: TGCAGCACTGGACAGGGTGGAGATACGCAGTATTTT. It is translated as CSTGQGGDTQYF.